The clone carrying this T cell receptor beta chain has only a few counts. As yet, its antigen is unknown. The CDR3 runs to 15 residues. V was shortened by 1 base and J by 3 bases, with 13 bases between the two germline ends. Germline lookup yields CDR1 SGHAT and CDR2 FQNNGV. This sample was taken from a study of T-cell reconstitution after alpha-beta-depleted transplantation in children. Study-level findings and limits: Several hundred rapidly expanded clones from non-depleted graft cells reportedly supplied alpha-beta T cells about two months post-transplant. The high TCRbeta diversity at day 60 in some patients came from surviving recipient T cells and thymic progenitors. Fresh T-cell production supplied most of the T-cell counts and diversity seen one year after transplant.

Preparation of the TCRbeta library used unique molecular identifiers. TCRdb reprocessed the PCR reads with MiXCR, giving one entry per CDR3 protein. The sample lists 60,000 to 85,000 distinct CDR3 sequences; around a sixth were seen once. The genes are TRBV11-2 and TRBJ2-7, with a tentative D call TRBD1 (5 bases). This receptor was identified in a male patient aged 2 to 10 who had a stem cell transplant for acute lymphoblastic leukemia, so the T cells may come from the graft donor. Sequences were derived from PBMCs, mostly from graft donor cells, sampled 360 days after TCRalphabeta/CD19-depleted stem cell transplant. The CDR3 DNA is TGTGCCAGCAGCTTAGTGGGCAGGGTCTACTACGAGCAGTACTTC. This codes for CASSLVGRVYYEQYF.